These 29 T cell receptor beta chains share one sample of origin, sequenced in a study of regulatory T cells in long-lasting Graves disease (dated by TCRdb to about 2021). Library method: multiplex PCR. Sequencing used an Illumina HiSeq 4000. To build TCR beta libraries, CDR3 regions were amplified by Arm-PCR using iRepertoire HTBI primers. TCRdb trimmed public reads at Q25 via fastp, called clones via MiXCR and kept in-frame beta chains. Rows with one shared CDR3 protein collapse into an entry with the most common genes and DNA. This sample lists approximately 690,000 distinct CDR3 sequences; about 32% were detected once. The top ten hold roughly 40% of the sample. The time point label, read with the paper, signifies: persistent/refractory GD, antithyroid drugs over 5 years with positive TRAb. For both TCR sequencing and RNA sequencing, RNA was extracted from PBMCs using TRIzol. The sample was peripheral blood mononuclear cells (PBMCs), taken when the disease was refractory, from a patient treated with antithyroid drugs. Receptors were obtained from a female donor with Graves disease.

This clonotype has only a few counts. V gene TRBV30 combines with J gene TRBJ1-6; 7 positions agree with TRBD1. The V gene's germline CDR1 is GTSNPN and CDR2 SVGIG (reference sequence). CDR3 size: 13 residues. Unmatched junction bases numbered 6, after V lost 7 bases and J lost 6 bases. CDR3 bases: TGTGCCTATGCGGGACAGCCTAATTCACCCCTCCACTTT. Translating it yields CAYAGQPNSPLHF.

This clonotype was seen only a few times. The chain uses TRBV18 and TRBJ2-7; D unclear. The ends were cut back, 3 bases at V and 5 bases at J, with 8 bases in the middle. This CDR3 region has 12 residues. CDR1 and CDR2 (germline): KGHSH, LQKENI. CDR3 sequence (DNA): TGTGCCAGCTCACCTTACAAAGACGAGCAGTACTTC. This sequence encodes CASSPYKDEQYF.

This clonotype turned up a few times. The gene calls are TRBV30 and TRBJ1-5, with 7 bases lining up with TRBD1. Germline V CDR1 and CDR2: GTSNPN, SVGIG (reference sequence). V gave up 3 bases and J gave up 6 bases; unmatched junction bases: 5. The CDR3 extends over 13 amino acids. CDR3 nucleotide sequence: TGTGCCTGGAGCCAGGGGGTGAGTCAGCCCCAGCATTTT. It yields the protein CAWSQGVSQPQHF.

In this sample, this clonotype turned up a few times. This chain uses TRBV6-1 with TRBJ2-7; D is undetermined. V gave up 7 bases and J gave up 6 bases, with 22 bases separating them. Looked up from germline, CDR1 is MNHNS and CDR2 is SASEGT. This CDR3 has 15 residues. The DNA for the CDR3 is TGTGCCAGCACCAAAGGATCGACCGAGATTACCGAGCAGTACTTC. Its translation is CASTKGSTEITEQYF.

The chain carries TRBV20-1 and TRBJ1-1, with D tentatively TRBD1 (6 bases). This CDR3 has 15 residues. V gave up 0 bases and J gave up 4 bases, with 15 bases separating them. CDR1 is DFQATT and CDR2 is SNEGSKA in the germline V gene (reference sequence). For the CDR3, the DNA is TGCAGTGCTAGAGATGTTTACGGGGGCAGCACTGAAGCTTTCTTT. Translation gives CSARDVYGGSTEAFF.

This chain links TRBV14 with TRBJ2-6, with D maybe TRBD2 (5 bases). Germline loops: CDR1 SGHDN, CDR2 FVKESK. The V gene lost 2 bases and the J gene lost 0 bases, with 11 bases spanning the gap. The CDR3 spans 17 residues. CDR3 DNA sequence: TGTGCCAGCAGCCAAATGACGGGGTTCTCTGGGGCCAACGTCCTGACTTTC. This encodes CASSQMTGFSGANVLTF.

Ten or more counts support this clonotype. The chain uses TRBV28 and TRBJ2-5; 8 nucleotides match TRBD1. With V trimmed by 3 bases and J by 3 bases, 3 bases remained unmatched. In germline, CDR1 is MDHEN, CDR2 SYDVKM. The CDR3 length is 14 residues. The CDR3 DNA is TGTGCCAGCAGTTTCCAGGGACAGGAAGAGACCCAGTACTTC. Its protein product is CASSFQGQEETQYF.

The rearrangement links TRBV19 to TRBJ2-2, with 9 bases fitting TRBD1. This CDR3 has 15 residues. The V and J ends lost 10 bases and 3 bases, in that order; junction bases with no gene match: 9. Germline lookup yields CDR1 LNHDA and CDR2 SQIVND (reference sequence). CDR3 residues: CATQTGGQYTGELFF. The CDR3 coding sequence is TGTGCCACCCAGACAGGGGGGCAGTACACCGGGGAGCTGTTTTTT. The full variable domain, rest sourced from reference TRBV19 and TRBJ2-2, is DGGITQSPKYLFRKEGQNVTLSCEQNLNHDAMYWYRQDPGQGLRLIYYSQIVNDFQKGDIAEGYSVSREKKESFPLTVTSAQKNPTAFYLCATQTGGQYTGELFFGEGSRLTVL.

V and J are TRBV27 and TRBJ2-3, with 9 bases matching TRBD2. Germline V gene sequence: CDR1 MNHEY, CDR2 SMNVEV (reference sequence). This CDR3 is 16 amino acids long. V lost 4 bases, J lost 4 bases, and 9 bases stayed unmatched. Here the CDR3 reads CASSSPSSGVADTQYF. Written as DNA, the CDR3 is TGTGCCAGCAGTTCCCCGTCTAGCGGGGTGGCAGATACGCAGTATTTT.

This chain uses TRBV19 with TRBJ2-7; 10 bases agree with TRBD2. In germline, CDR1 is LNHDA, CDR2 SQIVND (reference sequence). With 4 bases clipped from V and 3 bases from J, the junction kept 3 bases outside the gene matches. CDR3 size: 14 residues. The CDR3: CASSTRTSGYEQYF. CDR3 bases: TGTGCCAGTAGTACACGGACTAGCGGCTACGAGCAGTACTTC.

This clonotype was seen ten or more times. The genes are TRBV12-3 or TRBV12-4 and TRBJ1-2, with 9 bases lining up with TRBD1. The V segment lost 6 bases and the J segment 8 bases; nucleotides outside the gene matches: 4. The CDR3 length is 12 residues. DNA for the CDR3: TGTGCCAGCAGACAGGGACAGGGAGGCTACACCTTC. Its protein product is CASRQGQGGYTF.

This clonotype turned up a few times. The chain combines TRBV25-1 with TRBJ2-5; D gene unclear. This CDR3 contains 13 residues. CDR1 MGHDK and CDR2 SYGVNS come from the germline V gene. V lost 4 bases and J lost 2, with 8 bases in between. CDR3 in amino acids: CASSGRPQETQYF. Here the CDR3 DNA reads TGTGCCAGCAGTGGCCGCCCGCAAGAGACCCAGTACTTC.

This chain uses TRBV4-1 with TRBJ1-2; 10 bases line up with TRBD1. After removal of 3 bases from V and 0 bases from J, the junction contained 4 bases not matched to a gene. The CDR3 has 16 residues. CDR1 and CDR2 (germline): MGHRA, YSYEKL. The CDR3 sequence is CASSQEGTGANYGYTF. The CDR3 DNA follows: TGCGCCAGCAGCCAGGAGGGGACAGGGGCTAACTATGGCTACACCTTC.

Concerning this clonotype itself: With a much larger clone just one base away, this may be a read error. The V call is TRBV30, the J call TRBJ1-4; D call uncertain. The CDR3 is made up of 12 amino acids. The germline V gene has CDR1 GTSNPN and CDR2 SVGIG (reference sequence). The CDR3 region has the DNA TGTGCCCGGAGTGTAACGCATGAAAAACTGTTTTTT. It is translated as CARSVTHEKLFF.

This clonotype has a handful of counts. CDR3 protein: CSVSGGAGSYEQYF. The CDR3, as DNA: TGCAGCGTATCAGGGGGCGCAGGGTCCTACGAGCAGTACTTC. J is TRBJ2-7 and V is TRBV29-1, with TRBD1 identical over 8 bases. The junction had 8 bases not matched to a gene; V was cut back by 6 bases and J by 1 base. The CDR3 loop spans 14 amino acids. The V gene's germline CDR1 is SQVTM and CDR2 ANQGSEA.

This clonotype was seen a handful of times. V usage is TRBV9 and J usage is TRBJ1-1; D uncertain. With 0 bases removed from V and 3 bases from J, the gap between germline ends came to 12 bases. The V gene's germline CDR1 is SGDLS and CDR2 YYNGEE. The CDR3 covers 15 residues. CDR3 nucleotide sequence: TGTGCCAGCAGCGTAGGTTGGGCGGGATACACTGAAGCTTTCTTT. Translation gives CASSVGWAGYTEAFF.

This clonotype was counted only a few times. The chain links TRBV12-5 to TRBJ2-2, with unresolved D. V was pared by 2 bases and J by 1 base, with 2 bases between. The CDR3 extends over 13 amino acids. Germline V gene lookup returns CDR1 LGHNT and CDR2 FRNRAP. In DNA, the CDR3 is TGTGCTAGTGGTTTGCGGAACACCGGGGAGCTGTTTTTT. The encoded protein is CASGLRNTGELFF.

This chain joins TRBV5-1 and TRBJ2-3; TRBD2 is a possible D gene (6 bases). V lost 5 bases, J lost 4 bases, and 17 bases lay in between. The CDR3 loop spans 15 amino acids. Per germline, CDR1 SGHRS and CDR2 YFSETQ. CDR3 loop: CASSTAGRQADTQYF. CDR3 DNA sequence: TGCGCCAGCAGTACGGCGGGGAGACAAGCAGATACGCAGTATTTT.

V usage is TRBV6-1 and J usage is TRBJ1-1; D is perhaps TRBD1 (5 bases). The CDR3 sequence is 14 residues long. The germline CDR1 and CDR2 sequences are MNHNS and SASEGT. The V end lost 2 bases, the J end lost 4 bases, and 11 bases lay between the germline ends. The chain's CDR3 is CASSELRGGTEAFF. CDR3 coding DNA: TGTGCCAGCAGTGAACTTAGGGGCGGCACTGAAGCTTTCTTT.

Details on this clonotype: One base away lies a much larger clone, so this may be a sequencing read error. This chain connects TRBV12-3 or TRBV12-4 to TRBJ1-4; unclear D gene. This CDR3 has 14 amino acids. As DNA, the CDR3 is TGTGCCAACAGTTTTGGATACACTAATGAAAAACTGTTTTTT. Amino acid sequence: CANSFGYTNEKLFF.

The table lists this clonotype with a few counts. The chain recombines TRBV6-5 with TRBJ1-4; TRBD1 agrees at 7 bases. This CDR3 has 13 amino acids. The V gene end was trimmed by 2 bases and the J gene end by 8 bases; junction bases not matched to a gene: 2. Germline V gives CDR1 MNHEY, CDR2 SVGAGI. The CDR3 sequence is CASSYRGREKLFF. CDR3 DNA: TGTGCCAGCAGTTACAGGGGGCGGGAAAAACTGTTTTTT.

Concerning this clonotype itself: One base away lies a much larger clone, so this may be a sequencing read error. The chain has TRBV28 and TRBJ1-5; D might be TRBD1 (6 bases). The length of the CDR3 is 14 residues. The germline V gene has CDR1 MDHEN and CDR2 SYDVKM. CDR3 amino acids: CSSRSGQRNQPQHF. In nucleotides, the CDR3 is TGTTCCAGCAGGTCCGGACAGCGCAATCAGCCCCAGCATTTT.

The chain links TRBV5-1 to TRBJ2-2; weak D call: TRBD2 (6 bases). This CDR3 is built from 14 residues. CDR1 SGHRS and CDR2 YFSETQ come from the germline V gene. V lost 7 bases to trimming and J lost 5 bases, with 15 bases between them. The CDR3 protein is CASRPGSYTGELFF. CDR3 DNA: TGCGCCAGCCGCCCCGGGAGCTATACCGGGGAGCTGTTTTTT.

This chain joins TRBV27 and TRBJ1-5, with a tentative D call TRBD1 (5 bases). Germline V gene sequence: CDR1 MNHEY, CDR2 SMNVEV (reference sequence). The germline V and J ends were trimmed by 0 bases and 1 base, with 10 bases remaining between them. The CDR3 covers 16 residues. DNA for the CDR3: TGTGCCAGCAGTTTATCTCCAGGGTTAAGCAATCAGCCCCAGCATTTT. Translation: CASSLSPGLSNQPQHF.

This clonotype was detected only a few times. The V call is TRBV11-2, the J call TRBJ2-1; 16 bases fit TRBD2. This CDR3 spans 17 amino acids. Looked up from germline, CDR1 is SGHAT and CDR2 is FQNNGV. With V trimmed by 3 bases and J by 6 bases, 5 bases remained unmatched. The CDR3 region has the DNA TGTGCCAGCAGCTTGGGGACTAGCGGGAGGGTGGGCAATGAGCAGTTCTTC. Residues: CASSLGTSGRVGNEQFF. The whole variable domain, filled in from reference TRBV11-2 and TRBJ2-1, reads EAGVAQSPRYKIIEKRQSVAFWCNPISGHATLYWYQQILGQGPKLLIQFQNNGVVDDSQLPKDRFSAERLKGVDSTLKIQPAKLEDSAVYLCASSLGTSGRVGNEQFFGPGTRLTVL.

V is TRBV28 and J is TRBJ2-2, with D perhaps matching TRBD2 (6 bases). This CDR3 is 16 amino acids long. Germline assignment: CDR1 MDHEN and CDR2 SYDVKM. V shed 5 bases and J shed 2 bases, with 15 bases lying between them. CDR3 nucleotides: TGTGCCAGCAGTACTTTTAGCGGCCCTAACACCGGGGAGCTGTTTTTT. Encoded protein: CASSTFSGPNTGELFF.

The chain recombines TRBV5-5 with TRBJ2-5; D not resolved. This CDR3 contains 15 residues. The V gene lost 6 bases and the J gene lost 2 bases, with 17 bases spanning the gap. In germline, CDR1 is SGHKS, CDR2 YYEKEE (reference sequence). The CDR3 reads CASTRRASEQETQYF. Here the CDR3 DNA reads TGTGCCAGCACCCGGAGAGCGTCGGAACAAGAGACCCAGTACTTC.

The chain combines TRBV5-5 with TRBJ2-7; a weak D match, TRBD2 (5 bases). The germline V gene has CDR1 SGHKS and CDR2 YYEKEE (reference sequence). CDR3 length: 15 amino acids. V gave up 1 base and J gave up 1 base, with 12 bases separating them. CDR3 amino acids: CASSLNVGESYEQYF. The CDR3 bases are TGTGCCAGCAGCTTGAATGTGGGAGAGTCCTACGAGCAGTACTTC. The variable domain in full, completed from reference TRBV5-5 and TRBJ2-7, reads DAGVTQSPTHLIKTRGQQVTLRCSPISGHKSVSWYQQVLGQGPQFIFQYYEKEERGRGNFPDRFSARQFPNYSSELNVNALLLGDSALYLCASSLNVGESYEQYFGPGTRLTVT.

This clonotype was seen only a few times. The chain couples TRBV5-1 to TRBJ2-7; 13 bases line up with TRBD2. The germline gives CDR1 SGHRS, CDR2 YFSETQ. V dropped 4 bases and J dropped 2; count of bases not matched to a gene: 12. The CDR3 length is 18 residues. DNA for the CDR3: TGCGCCAGCAGCCACCCCCCGGGACTAGCGGGGTCAGCCTACGAGCAGTACTTC. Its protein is CASSHPPGLAGSAYEQYF.